Detailed here is one T cell receptor (beta chain). These data originate in a study of T cell repertoires in cytomegalovirus infection. V lost 7 bases, J lost 10 bases, and 14 bases lay in between. Germline CDR1 is MNHEY and CDR2 is SMNVEV (reference sequence). The CDR3 has 12 amino acids. Via MiXCR, TCRdb re-called the reads, giving one row per CDR3 protein. Of under 800,000 distinct CDR3 sequences listed, roughly 24% were seen once; the top ten hold 8%. Sequencing was carried out using CD8+ T cells from PBMCs. The V call is TRBV27, the J call TRBJ2-1; D ambiguous. This TCR came from a human donor in good health (CMV status not recorded). Some clones in this sample may be carry-over from other donors' samples. DNA of the CDR3: TGTGCCAGCACCTTTTCGTCCGGGGAGCAGTTCTTC. This sequence encodes CASTFSSGEQFF.